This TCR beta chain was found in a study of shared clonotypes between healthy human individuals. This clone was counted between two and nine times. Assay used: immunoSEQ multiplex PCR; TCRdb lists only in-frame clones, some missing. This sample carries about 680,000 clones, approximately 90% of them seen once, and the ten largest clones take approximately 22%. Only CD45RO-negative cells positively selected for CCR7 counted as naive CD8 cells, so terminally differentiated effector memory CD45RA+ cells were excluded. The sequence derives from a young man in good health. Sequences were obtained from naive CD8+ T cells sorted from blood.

The CDR3 DNA is TGCGCCAGCAGCCAAGAGTGGGGGGGAGAGCAGTTCTTC. Translation: CASSQEWGGEQFF. This chain links TRBV4-1 with TRBJ2-1; 7 bases are a match to TRBD2. There are 13 residues in the CDR3. V lost 0 bases and J lost 10; bases outside the gene matches: 3. Germline CDR1 and CDR2: MGHRA and YSYEKL.